This T cell receptor beta chain is from a study of cytomegalovirus exposure and HLA in healthy donors. Study as a whole: The roughly 110 validation repertoires were reported in a later analysis to have been generated on the same platform as the roughly 670 first-cohort repertoires.

Per germline, CDR1 SGHNT and CDR2 YENEEA. The CDR3 is made up of 14 amino acids. V lost 4 bases and J 0 bases, leaving 9 bases between the germline ends. As for this clone: Antigen specificity is unknown.

TCRdb's table, derived via immunoSEQ multiplex PCR, lists solely in-frame clones and lacks some. The sample lists roughly 130,000 clones, more than 80% seen once, with over 5% in the top ten. Findings and limits, study-wide: The authors listed some 150 TCR beta chains as cytomegalovirus-associated. Reported performance of the classifier showed diagnosis of cytomegalovirus status with high specificity and sensitivity.

The donors were in the roughly 120-subject validation cohort, distinct from the approximately 700-subject first cohort. The sequencing sample was made of PBMCs. The receptor was isolated from a woman in her 30s in good health and CMV-seropositive. The J gene is TRBJ1-2, the V gene TRBV11-3; D is uncertain. The CDR3 here is CASSCRIPNYGYTF. The CDR3, as DNA: TGTGCCAGCAGCTGTCGTATCCCTAACTATGGCTACACCTTC.